The 32 T cell receptor beta chains below were found in one sample sequenced in a study of early T cells in non-severe SARS-CoV-2 infection. One entry per CDR3 protein results from TCRdb running MiXCR on the 5' RACE reads. The top ten clones hold 3% to 3.5% of a sample with around 63,000 distinct CDR3 sequences, 5% to 6.5% of them seen once. The sequencing here drew on whole blood, taken at baseline. These receptors all stem from an adult who was a healthcare worker with PCR-confirmed SARS-CoV-2 infection or an uninfected control (not recorded which).

A few counts support this clonotype. This may arise from a read error, as a much more abundant clone is one base away. CDR3 coding DNA: TGTGCCAGCAGTCTGGGACTAGTGGGAGCGTCCTACGAGCAGTACTTC. It specifies CASSLGLVGASYEQYF. The gene calls are TRBV28 and TRBJ2-7, with 8 positions matching TRBD2. The length of the CDR3 is 16 residues. The germline V gene has CDR1 MDHEN and CDR2 SYDVKM. The trim removed 5 bases at V and 1 base at J, leaving 10 bases unmatched. Drawing the rest from reference TRBV28 and TRBJ2-7, the complete variable domain is DVKVTQSSRYLVKRTGEKVFLECVQDMDHENMFWYRQDPGLGLRLIYFSYDVKMKEKGDIPEGYSVSREKKERFSLILESASTNQTSMYLCASSLGLVGASYEQYFGPGTRLTVT.

The rearrangement uses TRBV3-1 and TRBJ2-7; D remains unclear. Germline lookup yields CDR1 LGHDT and CDR2 YNNKEL (reference sequence). V lost 1 base and J lost 4, with 11 bases in between. This CDR3 has 14 amino acids. CDR3 amino acids: CASSQGITDYEQYF. Here the CDR3 DNA reads TGTGCCAGCAGCCAAGGTATCACAGATTACGAGCAGTACTTC.

The CDR3 coding sequence is TGTGCCAGCTCTGGACAGGGACAGCCCCAGCATTTT. It is translated as CASSGQGQPQHF. This chain connects TRBV18 to TRBJ1-5; 8 bases map to TRBD1. The V gene end was trimmed by 6 bases and the J gene end by 7 bases; junction bases not matched to a gene: 2. The CDR3 covers 12 residues. The germline CDR1 and CDR2 sequences are KGHSH and LQKENI.

This clonotype was seen more than once but under ten times. The rearrangement uses TRBV11-2 and TRBJ2-1, with 9 nucleotides matching TRBD2. The CDR3 extends over 17 amino acids. CDR1 and CDR2 (germline): SGHAT, FQNNGV. The V and J ends lost 5 bases and 3 bases, in that order; junction bases with no gene match: 11. This CDR3 reads CASSARLADSYYNEQFF. CDR3 DNA: TGTGCCAGCAGCGCACGACTAGCGGATAGTTACTACAATGAGCAGTTCTTC. The variable domain in full, with the rest retrieved from reference TRBV11-2 and TRBJ2-1, is EAGVAQSPRYKIIEKRQSVAFWCNPISGHATLYWYQQILGQGPKLLIQFQNNGVVDDSQLPKDRFSAERLKGVDSTLKIQPAKLEDSAVYLCASSARLADSYYNEQFFGPGTRLTVL.

This clonotype showed up many times. The V and J genes are TRBV12-3 or TRBV12-4 and TRBJ2-5; 7 bases map to TRBD1. V trimming: 3 bases; J trimming: 5 bases; junction bases outside the gene matches: 3. The CDR3 is 13 amino acids. The CDR3 protein is CASSLDRWETQYF. The CDR3 nucleotides read TGTGCCAGCAGTTTGGACAGGTGGGAGACCCAGTACTTC.

The table lists this clonotype with many counts. The V gene is TRBV6-5, the J gene TRBJ2-2, with a possible D match to TRBD1 (5 bases). The CDR3 extends over 15 amino acids. In germline, CDR1 is MNHEY, CDR2 SVGAGI. V lost 5 bases and J lost 2, with 12 bases in between. The CDR3 spells CASSPDIINTGELFF. Written as DNA, the CDR3 is TGTGCCAGCAGTCCGGACATAATCAACACCGGGGAGCTGTTTTTT.

This clonotype was counted ten times or more. The rearrangement uses TRBV10-1 and TRBJ2-3, with D perhaps given as TRBD1 or TRBD2 (5 bases each). The CDR3 contains 16 residues. V lost 3 bases to trimming and J lost 2 bases, with 15 bases between them. Germline CDR1 WNHNN, CDR2 SYGVQD (reference sequence). The CDR3 DNA reads as TGCGCCAGCAGTGAACCCAAGGGACGGTCCACAGATACGCAGTATTTT. It translates to CASSEPKGRSTDTQYF.

This clonotype is categorized as medium-sized. The J gene is TRBJ2-5, the V gene TRBV6-2 or TRBV6-3; unclear D gene. Trimming stripped 0 bases from V and 4 bases from J, with 3 bases between. The germline V gene encodes CDR1 MNHEY and CDR2 SVGEGT. CDR3 length: 12 amino acids. The CDR3 bases are TGTGCCAGCAGTTACTCGAGAGAGACCCAGTACTTC. Amino acids: CASSYSRETQYF.

This clonotype was seen repeatedly, ten times or more. The chain couples TRBV20-1 to TRBJ2-7, with 10 bases matching TRBD2. With V trimmed by 5 bases and J by 7 bases, 11 bases remained unmatched. The CDR3 runs 14 residues. CDR1 and CDR2 (germline): DFQATT, SNEGSKA (reference sequence). CDR3 region: CSAGSLAGVGEQYF. The CDR3 DNA follows: TGCAGTGCTGGCTCTCTAGCGGGAGTCGGGGAGCAGTACTTC.

This clonotype was detected ten times or more. This chain connects TRBV18 to TRBJ2-7, with 10 nucleotides matching TRBD2. The V gene end was trimmed by 2 bases and the J gene end by 3 bases; junction bases not matched to a gene: 4. The CDR3 totals 15 residues. Germline V gene data show CDR1 as KGHSH and CDR2 as LQKENI. CDR3 protein: CASSPGSGRVYEQYF. CDR3 nucleotides: TGTGCCAGCTCACCAGGAAGCGGGAGGGTCTACGAGCAGTACTTC.

This chain uses TRBV5-1 with TRBJ2-7; tentative D call: TRBD1 (5 bases). V was pared by 2 bases and J by 5 bases, with 17 bases between. The CDR3 runs to 15 residues. CDR1 SGHRS and CDR2 YFSETQ come from the germline V gene. CDR3 nucleotide sequence: TGCGCCAGCAGCTTTAGTAATCAGGGCCGGGACGAGCAGTACTTC. Translation gives CASSFSNQGRDEQYF.

This clonotype has a count of ten or more. V and J are TRBV29-1 and TRBJ2-7; TRBD1 agrees at 9 bases. Germline trimming cut 7 bases from V and 9 bases from J; bases unmatched to any gene: 10. Germline CDR1 is SQVTM and CDR2 is ANQGSEA. The CDR3 contains 12 residues. The chain's CDR3 is CSARDRAVGQYF. CDR3 nucleotide sequence: TGCAGCGCCCGGGACAGGGCCGTCGGGCAGTACTTC.

There are a few counts of this clonotype. This sequence joins TRBV6-1 and TRBJ1-5; D is undetermined. The V and J ends lost 4 bases and 4 bases respectively, with 8 bases between them. From germline, CDR1 is MNHNS and CDR2 SASEGT. The CDR3 loop spans 13 amino acids. The CDR3: CASSGQLNQPQHF. CDR3 in DNA: TGTGCCAGCAGTGGGCAGCTGAATCAGCCCCAGCATTTT.

Ten or more counts support this clonotype. This sequence joins TRBV19 and TRBJ1-2; D possibly corresponds to TRBD1 (6 bases). Germline CDR1 reads LNHDA; CDR2 reads SQIVND (reference sequence). V was cut by 6 bases and J by 0 bases, with 17 bases left in between. This CDR3 is built from 16 residues. CDR3 sequence (DNA): TGTGCCAGTAGCGTCACCGGGACAACGACTAACTATGGCTACACCTTC. Protein: CASSVTGTTTNYGYTF.

The J gene is TRBJ2-3, the V gene TRBV6-2 or TRBV6-3; 8 nucleotides line up with TRBD2. Germline CDR1 reads MNHEY; CDR2 reads SVGEGT. V gave up 2 bases and J gave up 6 bases; unmatched junction bases: 4. The CDR3 is 14 amino acids. The CDR3 region is CASSYQRERDTQYF. Written as DNA, the CDR3 is TGTGCCAGCAGTTACCAGCGGGAGAGGGATACGCAGTATTTT.

This clonotype occurred many times. This chain joins TRBV3-1 and TRBJ1-1; the D gene is possibly TRBD1 (5 bases). From germline, CDR1 is LGHDT and CDR2 YNNKEL (reference sequence). CDR3 length: 17 residues. The ends were cut back, 0 bases at V and 3 bases at J, with 17 bases in the middle. The CDR3 sequence: CASSQDGRGRLDTEAFF. As DNA, the CDR3 is TGTGCCAGCAGCCAAGATGGGAGGGGAAGGTTGGACACTGAAGCTTTCTTT.

CDR3 residues: CASSTQLAGGGGDTQYF. CDR3 in DNA: TGTGCCAGCAGCACCCAACTAGCGGGAGGCGGAGGGGATACGCAGTATTTT. This chain connects TRBV7-9 to TRBJ2-3; TRBD2 matches at 12 bases. The CDR3 has 17 residues. The ends lost 5 bases at V and 6 bases at J; junction bases unmatched: 12. In germline, CDR1 is SEHNR, CDR2 FQNEAQ (reference sequence).

This clonotype occurred many times. The CDR3 here is CSAKPPGAGETQYF. The CDR3 region has the DNA TGCAGTGCTAAGCCCCCAGGGGCGGGAGAGACCCAGTACTTC. The V call is TRBV20-1, the J call TRBJ2-5; weak D call: TRBD1 (6 bases). The ends were cut back, 4 bases at V and 4 bases at J, with 16 bases in the middle. Germline assignment: CDR1 DFQATT and CDR2 SNEGSKA (reference sequence). There are 14 residues in the CDR3.

The genes are TRBV13 and TRBJ1-2; unclear D gene. V gave up 0 bases and J gave up 8 bases, with 7 bases separating them. Looked up from germline, CDR1 is PRHDT and CDR2 is FYEKMQ (reference sequence). This CDR3 comprises 12 residues. CDR3 region: CASSLGQVGYTF. For the CDR3, the DNA is TGTGCCAGCAGCTTAGGCCAGGTCGGCTACACCTTC.

The chain combines TRBV14 with TRBJ1-1, with a weak D call TRBD1 (6 bases). Looked up from germline, CDR1 is SGHDN and CDR2 is FVKESK. CDR3 size: 14 residues. Trimming removed 4 bases at V and 5 bases at J, with 14 bases between. The CDR3 region has the DNA TGTGCCAGCAGCCCCCTCGGGCAGGGGACTGAAGCTTTCTTT. Residues: CASSPLGQGTEAFF.

The V and J genes are TRBV28 and TRBJ2-7; a weak D match, TRBD1 (6 bases). The length of the CDR3 is 16 residues. Trimming removed 3 bases at V and 4 bases at J, with 19 bases between. Germline CDR1 is MDHEN and CDR2 is SYDVKM. The CDR3 nucleotides are TGTGCCAGCAGTTTCTCCAGGGGCGGGTCGGGATACGAGCAGTACTTC. Its translation: CASSFSRGGSGYEQYF.

This clonotype was observed many times. The V gene is TRBV19, the J gene TRBJ2-1; 8 bases are a match to TRBD2. V shed 2 bases and J 9 bases; nucleotides not matched to a gene: 9. CDR1 and CDR2 from the germline V gene are LNHDA and SQIVND (reference sequence). The CDR3 spans 15 residues. The CDR3 is CASSIIGTGGGEQFF. The CDR3, as DNA: TGTGCCAGTAGTATAATTGGTACCGGGGGGGGTGAGCAGTTCTTC.

This clonotype was seen repeatedly, ten times or more. The gene calls are TRBV19 and TRBJ1-5; D is undetermined. Trimming took 3 bases from V and 2 from J, leaving 11 bases between them. This CDR3 has 15 amino acids. CDR1 and CDR2 from the germline V gene are LNHDA and SQIVND (reference sequence). The CDR3 sequence: CASSMSRVGNQPQHF. The CDR3 DNA reads TGTGCCAGTAGTATGAGTCGGGTGGGCAATCAGCCCCAGCATTTT.

This clonotype was recorded at least ten times. J is TRBJ1-5 and V is TRBV20-1; 7 bases match TRBD1. V shed 1 base and J 7 bases; nucleotides not matched to a gene: 10. The CDR3 length is 15 residues. Germline CDR1 and CDR2: DFQATT and SNEGSKA (reference sequence). CDR3 protein: CSARVQDRLGQPQHF. CDR3 bases: TGCAGTGCTAGAGTACAGGACAGGCTTGGGCAGCCCCAGCATTTT.

This clonotype showed up many times. The V gene is TRBV29-1, the J gene TRBJ2-3; no firm D call. Trimming removed 2 bases from V and 3 bases from J, with 12 bases in between. This CDR3 is 14 amino acids long. CDR1 and CDR2 from the germline V gene are SQVTM and ANQGSEA. The CDR3 DNA follows: TGCAGCGTTGAATCCCCCTATTTGACAGATACGCAGTATTTT. Translated: CSVESPYLTDTQYF.

This clonotype has ten or more counts. The gene calls are TRBV28 and TRBJ2-3; TRBD2 agrees at 7 bases. V shed 8 bases, J shed 2 bases, and the junction held 7 bases outside the gene matches. Germline V gene data show CDR1 as MDHEN and CDR2 as SYDVKM. The CDR3 is made up of 14 amino acids. The CDR3 protein is CASSGGGSTDTQYF. The CDR3 DNA sequence: TGTGCCAGCTCTGGGGGAGGGTCCACAGATACGCAGTATTTT.

The rearrangement links TRBV10-2 to TRBJ2-7, with D perhaps being TRBD1 or TRBD2 (5 bases each). The CDR3 is 13 residues long. V was clipped by 4 bases and J by 0 bases, with 7 bases between them. Germline assignment: CDR1 WSHSY and CDR2 SAAADI. As DNA, the CDR3 is TGCGCCAGCAGTGGGGGACCCTCCTACGAGCAGTACTTC. As protein: CASSGGPSYEQYF.

The rearrangement links TRBV28 to TRBJ2-4; TRBD2 matches at 7 bases. The length of the CDR3 is 14 residues. Losses at the gene ends were 3 bases for V and 2 bases for J; bases not matched to a gene: 1. Germline assignment: CDR1 MDHEN and CDR2 SYDVKM. The CDR3 protein is CASSLGGSKNIQYF. The CDR3 nucleotides are TGTGCCAGCAGTTTGGGGGGGTCCAAAAACATTCAGTACTTC.

The chain employs TRBV6-2 or TRBV6-3 and TRBJ2-1; 9 nucleotides match TRBD2. The V and J ends lost 6 bases and 2 bases, in that order; junction bases with no gene match: 8. Germline lookup yields CDR1 MNHEY and CDR2 SVGEGT. The CDR3 covers 16 residues. The chain's CDR3 is CASSLSGRKTYNEQFF. Here the CDR3 DNA reads TGTGCCAGCAGCCTTAGCGGGAGAAAGACCTACAATGAGCAGTTCTTC.

This clonotype was detected ten times or more. The rearrangement joins TRBV11-3 to TRBJ2-3, with 7 bases fitting TRBD1. CDR1 SGHNT and CDR2 YENEEA come from the germline V gene. Trimming at V came to 4 bases and at J to 2 bases, leaving 3 bases not matched to a gene. This CDR3 region has 14 residues. CDR3 DNA sequence: TGTGCCAGCAGCTCGGGACAGAACACAGATACGCAGTATTTT. Translated, it gives CASSSGQNTDTQYF.

In DNA form, the CDR3 reads TGTGCCAGCAGTGAACAAGGGGACAATCAGCCCCAGCATTTT. This sequence encodes CASSEQGDNQPQHF. This sequence joins TRBV6-1 and TRBJ1-5, with D perhaps TRBD1 (5 bases). Trimming took 2 bases from V and 3 from J, leaving 8 bases between them. Germline CDR1 MNHNS, CDR2 SASEGT. This CDR3 is 14 amino acids long.

This clonotype was counted many times. A read error may produce the germline difference seen at one junction end. V and J are TRBV7-9 and TRBJ2-1; the D is unclear. This CDR3 is built from 9 residues. Germline CDR1 and CDR2: SEHNR and FQNEAQ (reference sequence). DNA for the CDR3: TGTGCCAGCAGCTTAGAAAGTATCTTC. Its translation: CASSLESIF.